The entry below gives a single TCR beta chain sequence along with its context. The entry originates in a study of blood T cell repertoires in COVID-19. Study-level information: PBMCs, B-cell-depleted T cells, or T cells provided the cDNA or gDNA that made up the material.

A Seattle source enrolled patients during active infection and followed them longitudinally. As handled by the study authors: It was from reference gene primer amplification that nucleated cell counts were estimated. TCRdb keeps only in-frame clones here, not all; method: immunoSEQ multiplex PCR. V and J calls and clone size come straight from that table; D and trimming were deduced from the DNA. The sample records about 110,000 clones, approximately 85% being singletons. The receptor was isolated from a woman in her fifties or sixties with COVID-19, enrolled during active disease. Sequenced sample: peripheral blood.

CDR3 residues: CASRLVQCREQYF. The CDR3 DNA reads as TGTGCAAGTCGCTTAGTTCAGTGTCGCGAGCAGTACTTC. The chain joins TRBV12-2 to TRBJ2-7; TRBD1, the D gene given by the table, was not confirmed from the DNA. TRBV12-2 is a pseudogene segment. This CDR3 region has 13 residues.